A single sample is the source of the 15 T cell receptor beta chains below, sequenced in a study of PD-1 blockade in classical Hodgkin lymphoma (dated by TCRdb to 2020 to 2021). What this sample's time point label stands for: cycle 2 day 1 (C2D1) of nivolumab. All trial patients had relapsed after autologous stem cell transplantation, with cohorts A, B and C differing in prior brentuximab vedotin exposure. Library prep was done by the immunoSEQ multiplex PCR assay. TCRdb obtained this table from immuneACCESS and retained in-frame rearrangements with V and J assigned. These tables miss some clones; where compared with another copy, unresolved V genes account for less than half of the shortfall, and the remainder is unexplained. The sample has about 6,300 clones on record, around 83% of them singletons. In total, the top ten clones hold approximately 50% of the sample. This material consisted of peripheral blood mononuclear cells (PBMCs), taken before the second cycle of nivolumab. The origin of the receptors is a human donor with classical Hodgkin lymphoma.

DNA of the CDR3: TGTGCCAGCAGCTTGGGACAGATGAACACTGAAGCTTTCTTT. This codes for CASSLGQMNTEAFF. V usage is TRBV5-4 and J usage is TRBJ1-1; D is possibly TRBD1 (5 bases). The CDR3 spans 14 residues. CDR1 SGHNT and CDR2 YYREEE come from the germline V gene (reference sequence). Trimming left V 0 bases short and J 0 bases short, with 6 bases between.

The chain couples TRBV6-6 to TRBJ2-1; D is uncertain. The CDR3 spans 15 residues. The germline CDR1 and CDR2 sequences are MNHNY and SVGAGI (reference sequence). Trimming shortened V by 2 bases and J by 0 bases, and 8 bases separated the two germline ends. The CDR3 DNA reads TGTGCCAGCAGTTACAGTGGTGTCTCCTACAATGAGCAGTTCTTC. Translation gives CASSYSGVSYNEQFF.

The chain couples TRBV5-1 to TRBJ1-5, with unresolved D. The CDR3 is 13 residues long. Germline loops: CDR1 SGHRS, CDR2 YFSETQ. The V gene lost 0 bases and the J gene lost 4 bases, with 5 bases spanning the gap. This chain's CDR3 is CASSLETNQPQHF. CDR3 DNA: TGCGCCAGCAGCTTGGAGACAAATCAGCCCCAGCATTTT. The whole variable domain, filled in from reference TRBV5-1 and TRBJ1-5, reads KAGVTQTPRYLIKTRGQQVTLSCSPISGHRSVSWYQQTPGQGLQFLFEYFSETQRNKGNFPGRFSGRQFSNSRSEMNVSTLELGDSALYLCASSLETNQPQHFGDGTRLSIL.

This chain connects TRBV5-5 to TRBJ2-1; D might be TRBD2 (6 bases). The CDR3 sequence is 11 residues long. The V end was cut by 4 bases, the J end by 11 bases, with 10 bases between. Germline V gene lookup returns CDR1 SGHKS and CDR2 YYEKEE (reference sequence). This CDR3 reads CASSPGLQQFF. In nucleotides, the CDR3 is TGTGCCAGCAGCCCGGGACTGCAGCAGTTCTTC. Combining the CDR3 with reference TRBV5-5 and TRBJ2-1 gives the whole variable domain DAGVTQSPTHLIKTRGQQVTLRCSPISGHKSVSWYQQVLGQGPQFIFQYYEKEERGRGNFPDRFSARQFPNYSSELNVNALLLGDSALYLCASSPGLQQFFGPGTRLTVL.

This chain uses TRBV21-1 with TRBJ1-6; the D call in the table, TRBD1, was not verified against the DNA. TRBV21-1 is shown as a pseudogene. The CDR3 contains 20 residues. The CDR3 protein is CASSNYGLLWDNLYNSPLHF. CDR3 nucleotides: TGTGCCAGCAGCAACTATGGACTGTTGTGGGACAACCTATATAATTCACCCCTCCACTTT.

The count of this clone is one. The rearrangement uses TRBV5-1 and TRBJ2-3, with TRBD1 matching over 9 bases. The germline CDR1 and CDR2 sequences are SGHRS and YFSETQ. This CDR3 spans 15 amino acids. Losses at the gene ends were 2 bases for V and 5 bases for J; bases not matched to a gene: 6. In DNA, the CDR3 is TGCGCCAGCAGCTTCTGGGACAGGGAAGTAGATACGCAGTATTTT. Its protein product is CASSFWDREVDTQYF.

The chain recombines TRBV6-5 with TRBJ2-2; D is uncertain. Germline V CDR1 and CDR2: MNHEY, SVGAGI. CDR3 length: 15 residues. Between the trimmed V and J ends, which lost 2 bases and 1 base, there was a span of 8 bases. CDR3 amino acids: CASSYEAVNTGELFF. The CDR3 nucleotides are TGTGCCAGCAGTTACGAGGCCGTGAACACCGGGGAGCTGTTTTTT.

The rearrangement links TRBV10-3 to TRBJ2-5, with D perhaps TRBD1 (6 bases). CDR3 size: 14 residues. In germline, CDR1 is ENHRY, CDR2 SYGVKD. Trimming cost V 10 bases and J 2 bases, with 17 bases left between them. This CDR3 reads CATSGQNHQETQYF. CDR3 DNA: TGTGCCACGTCCGGACAGAACCATCAAGAGACCCAGTACTTC.

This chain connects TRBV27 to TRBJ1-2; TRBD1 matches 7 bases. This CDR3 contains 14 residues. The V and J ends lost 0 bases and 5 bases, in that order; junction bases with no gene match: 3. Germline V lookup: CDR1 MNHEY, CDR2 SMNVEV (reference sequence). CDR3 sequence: CASSLSPGGYGYTF. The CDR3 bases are TGTGCCAGCAGTTTATCGCCAGGGGGTTATGGCTACACCTTC.

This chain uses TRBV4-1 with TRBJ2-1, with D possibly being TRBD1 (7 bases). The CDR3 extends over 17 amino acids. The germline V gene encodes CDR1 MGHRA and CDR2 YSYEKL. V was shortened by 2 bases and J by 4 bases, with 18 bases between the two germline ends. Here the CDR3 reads CASSQSRGRGVYNEQFF. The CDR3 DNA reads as TGCGCCAGCAGCCAATCCCGGGGCAGGGGGGTGTACAATGAGCAGTTCTTC.

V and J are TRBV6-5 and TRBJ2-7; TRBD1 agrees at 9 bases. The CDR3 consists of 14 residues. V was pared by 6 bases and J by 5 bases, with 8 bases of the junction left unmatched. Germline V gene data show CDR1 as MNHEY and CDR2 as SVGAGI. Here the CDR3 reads CASSQQGAMDEQYV. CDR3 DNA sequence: TGTGCCAGCAGCCAACAGGGGGCGATGGACGAGCAGTACGTC.

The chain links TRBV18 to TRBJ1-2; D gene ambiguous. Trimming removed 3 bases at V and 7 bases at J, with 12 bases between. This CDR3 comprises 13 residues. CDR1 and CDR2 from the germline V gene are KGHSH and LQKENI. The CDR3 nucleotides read TGTGCCAGCTCACCCCTGGTTTCCAGTGGCTACACCTTC. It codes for CASSPLVSSGYTF.

The DNA for the CDR3 is TGTGCCAGCAGCATTAGCGGGGGCCAAGAGACCCAGTACTTC. It is translated as CASSISGGQETQYF. This chain links TRBV11-2 with TRBJ2-5, with 9 positions matching TRBD2. The CDR3 is made up of 14 amino acids. Germline loops: CDR1 SGHAT, CDR2 FQNNGV. With V trimmed by 5 bases and J by 1 base, 2 bases remained unmatched.

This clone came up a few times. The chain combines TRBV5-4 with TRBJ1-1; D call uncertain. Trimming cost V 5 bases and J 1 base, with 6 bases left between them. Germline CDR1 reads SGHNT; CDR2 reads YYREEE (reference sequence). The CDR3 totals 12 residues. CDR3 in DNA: TGTGCCAGCAGTCACGGGAACACTGAAGCTTTCTTT. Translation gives CASSHGNTEAFF.

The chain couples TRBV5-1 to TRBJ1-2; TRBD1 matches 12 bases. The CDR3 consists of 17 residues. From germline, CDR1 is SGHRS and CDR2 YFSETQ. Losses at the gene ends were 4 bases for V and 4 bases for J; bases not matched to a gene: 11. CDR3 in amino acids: CASSPGQGAYSGYGYTF. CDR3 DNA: TGCGCCAGCAGCCCGGGACAGGGGGCCTATTCAGGCTATGGCTACACCTTC.